The 6 T cell receptor beta chains presented below share a single source sample, sequenced in a study of T-cell memory formation after mild COVID-19. TCRdb analysed the 5' RACE reads with MiXCR anew, one entry per CDR3 protein. The sample records fewer than 50,000 distinct CDR3 sequences, about 7% being singletons. Source material: PBMCs or a T cell subset sorted from them (not recorded which). These receptor sequences come from a young man who had mild COVID-19 (a few samples of this study predate the infection). Cell type and time point are not known.

In this sample, this clonotype turned up a few times. Being one base from a much bigger clone, this may be a read error. CDR3 DNA sequence: TGTGCCAGCAGCAGTTATAATTCACCCCTCCACTTT. It encodes CASSSYNSPLHF. The J gene is TRBJ1-6, the V gene TRBV7-2, with unresolved D. The ends were cut back, 5 bases at V and 4 bases at J, with 3 bases in the middle. The CDR3 is made up of 12 amino acids. CDR1 is SGHTA, CDR2 FQGNSA, per germline. The full variable domain, rest sourced from reference TRBV7-2 and TRBJ1-6, is GAGVSQSPSNKVTEKGKDVELRCDPISGHTALYWYRQSLGQGLEFLIYFQGNSAPDKSGLPSDRFSAERTGGSVSTLTIQRTQQEDSAVYLCASSSYNSPLHFGNGTRLTVT.

The chain couples TRBV6-5 to TRBJ2-7; D is unresolved. CDR1 and CDR2 from the germline V gene are MNHEY and SVGAGI. The length of the CDR3 is 15 residues. Trimming took 2 bases from V and 3 from J, leaving 14 bases between them. The DNA of the CDR3 is TGTGCCAGCAGTTACGTCGCTTCTCCCTACTACGAGCAGTACGTC. Translated: CASSYVASPYYEQYV.

In its sample, this clonotype was seen a few times. The chain uses TRBV4-2 and TRBJ1-2, with D tentatively TRBD1 (6 bases). The CDR3 loop spans 14 amino acids. Germline CDR1 is LGHNA and CDR2 is YNFKEQ. With 5 bases removed from V and 6 bases from J, the gap between germline ends came to 16 bases. CDR3 nucleotide sequence: TGTGCCAGCAGCACCAGGGGATCCTCGAATGGCTACACCTTC. This codes for CASSTRGSSNGYTF.

V usage is TRBV29-1 and J usage is TRBJ2-5; D may match TRBD1 or TRBD2 (5 bases each). Trimming removed 6 bases from V and 5 bases from J, with 19 bases in between. The CDR3 totals 14 residues. Germline CDR1 and CDR2: SQVTM and ANQGSEA. Here the CDR3 reads CSVTRDLGTETQYF. CDR3 in DNA: TGCAGCGTCACAAGGGACCTCGGGACCGAGACCCAGTACTTC.

This chain joins TRBV6-5 and TRBJ1-2; 10 positions match TRBD1. This CDR3 spans 16 amino acids. Germline assignment: CDR1 MNHEY and CDR2 SVGAGI. V lost 6 bases and J lost 8; bases outside the gene matches: 15. DNA of the CDR3: TGTGCCAGCAGATCCGCCGGGACAGGGGTCGGGGTAGGCTACACCTTC. Translation gives CASRSAGTGVGVGYTF.

At least ten counts were recorded for this clonotype. This chain connects TRBV7-3 to TRBJ2-1; 7 positions match TRBD2. This CDR3 is built from 17 residues. The J segment lost 0 bases and the V segment lost 5 bases, leaving 10 bases of the junction unmatched. From germline, CDR1 is SGHTA and CDR2 FQGTGA. The CDR3 reads CASSPHQAGPSYNEQFF. The CDR3 DNA reads as TGTGCCAGCAGCCCACACCAAGCGGGGCCCTCCTACAATGAGCAGTTCTTC.